The subject of this entry is one T cell receptor beta chain. Its target is not known. In TCRdb, the RT-PCR reads were re-called with MiXCR into one record per CDR3 protein. The table lists a few hundred thousand distinct CDR3 sequences, 11% to 15% of them singletons. This entry comes from a study of response to subunit inactivated influenza vaccine. Study-wide results and caveats: The authors suggested that every seasonal influenza vaccination recruits few new T cells.

The germline V gene has CDR1 DFQATT and CDR2 SNEGSKA (reference sequence). CDR3 length: 17 residues. V gave up 2 bases and J gave up 2 bases, with 19 bases separating them. Sequences were derived from PBMCs from blood, sampled 12 days after vaccination. This clonotype was obtained from a man between 50 and 59 years old who received an inactivated influenza vaccine. The rearrangement links TRBV20-1 to TRBJ2-1; D is possibly TRBD2 (5 bases). The DNA for the CDR3 is TGCAGTGCTAGACCTCGCAGTTCGGACTTCACCTACAATGAGCAGTTCTTC. Translating it yields CSARPRSSDFTYNEQFF.